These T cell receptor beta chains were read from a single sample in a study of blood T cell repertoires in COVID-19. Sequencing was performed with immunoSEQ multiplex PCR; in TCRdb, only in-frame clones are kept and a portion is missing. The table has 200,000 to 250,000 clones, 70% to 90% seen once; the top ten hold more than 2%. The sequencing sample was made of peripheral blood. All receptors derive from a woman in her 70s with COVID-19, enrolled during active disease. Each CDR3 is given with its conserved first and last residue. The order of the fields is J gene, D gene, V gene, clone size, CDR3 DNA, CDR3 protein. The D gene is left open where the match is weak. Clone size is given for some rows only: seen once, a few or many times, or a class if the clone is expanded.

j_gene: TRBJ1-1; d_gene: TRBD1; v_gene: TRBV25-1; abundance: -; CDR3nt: TGTGCCAGCCGACGTCCCGGGACAGGAAACACTGAAGCTTTCTTT; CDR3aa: CASRRPGTGNTEAFF
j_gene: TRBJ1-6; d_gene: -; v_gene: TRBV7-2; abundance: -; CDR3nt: TGTGCCAGCAGCTTAGCTCCAGGGTCGGGTTCACCCCTCCACTTT; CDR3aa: CASSLAPGSGSPLHF
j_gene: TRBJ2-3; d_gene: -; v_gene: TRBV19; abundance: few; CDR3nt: TGTGCCAGTAGTATAAACCCCCACAGTTTGGGGGCGTCGGCAACAGATACGCAGTATTTT; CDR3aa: CASSINPHSLGASATDTQYF
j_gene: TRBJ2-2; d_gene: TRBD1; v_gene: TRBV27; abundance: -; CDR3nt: TGTGCCAGCAGTCCTCTGGGACAGATCACCGGGGAGCTGTTTTTT; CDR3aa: CASSPLGQITGELFF
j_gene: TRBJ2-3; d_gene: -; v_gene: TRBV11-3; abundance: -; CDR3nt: TGTGCCAGCAGCTTAGTCTCCAGAACAGATACGCAGTATTTT; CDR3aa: CASSLVSRTDTQYF
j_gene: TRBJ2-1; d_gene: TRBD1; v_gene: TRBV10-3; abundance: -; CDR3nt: TGTGCCATCAGTGAGCTGACAGGGGAAAATGAGCAGTTCTTC; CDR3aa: CAISELTGENEQFF
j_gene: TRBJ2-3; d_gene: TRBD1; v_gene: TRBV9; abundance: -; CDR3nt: TGTGCCAGCAGCGTAGGACAGGGTTGGTCAGATACGCAGTATTTT; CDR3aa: CASSVGQGWSDTQYF
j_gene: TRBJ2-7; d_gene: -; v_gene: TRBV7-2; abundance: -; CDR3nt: TGTGCCAGCAGGGCTCGGGGAGTAAACTACGAGCAGTACTTC; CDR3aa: CASRARGVNYEQYF
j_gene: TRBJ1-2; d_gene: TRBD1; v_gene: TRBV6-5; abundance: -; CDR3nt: TGTGCCAGCAGTCGGACAGGACAGGATCTCTATGGCTACACCTTC; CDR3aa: CASSRTGQDLYGYTF
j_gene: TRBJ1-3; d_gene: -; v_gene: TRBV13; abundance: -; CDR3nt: TGTGCCAGCAGCTCGAGACTCTCTGGAAACACCATATATTTT; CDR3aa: CASSSRLSGNTIYF
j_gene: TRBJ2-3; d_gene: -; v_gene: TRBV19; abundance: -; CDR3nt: TGTGCCAGTAGTATAGACAGGACTAGCACAGATACGCAGTATTTT; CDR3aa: CASSIDRTSTDTQYF
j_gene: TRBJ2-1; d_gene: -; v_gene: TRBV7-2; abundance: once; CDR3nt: TGTGCCAGCAGTCCAGCGGCCTCCTACAATGAGCAGTTCTTC; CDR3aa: CASSPAASYNEQFF
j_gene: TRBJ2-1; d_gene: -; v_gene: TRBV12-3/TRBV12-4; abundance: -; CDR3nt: TGTGCCAGCAGTTTATTGCGGGAGCAGTTCTTC; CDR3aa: CASSLLREQFF
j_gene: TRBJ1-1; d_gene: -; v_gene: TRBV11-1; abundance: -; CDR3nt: TGTGCCAGCAGCCCGGACACACGGAACACTGAAGCTTTCTTT; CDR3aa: CASSPDTRNTEAFF
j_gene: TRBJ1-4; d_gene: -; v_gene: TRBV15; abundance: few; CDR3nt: TGTGCCACCAGCAGAGTACAGACTAATGAAAAACTGTTTTTT; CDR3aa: CATSRVQTNEKLFF
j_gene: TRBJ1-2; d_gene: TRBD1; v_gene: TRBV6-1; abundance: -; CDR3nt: TGTGCCAGCAGTGAACTCCGAACAGGGGTTTATGGCTACACCTTC; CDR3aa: CASSELRTGVYGYTF
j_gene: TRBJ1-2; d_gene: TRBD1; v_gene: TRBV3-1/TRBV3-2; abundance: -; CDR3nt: TGTGCCAGCAGCCCAAATCTGGACAGGGCACTTTATGGCTACACCTTC; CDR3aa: CASSPNLDRALYGYTF
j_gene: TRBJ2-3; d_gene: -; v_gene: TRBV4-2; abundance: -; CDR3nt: TGTGCCAGCAGCCAAGATGACAGACCCACAGATACGCAGTATTTT; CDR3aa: CASSQDDRPTDTQYF
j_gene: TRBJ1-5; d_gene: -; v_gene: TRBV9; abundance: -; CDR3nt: TGTGCCAGCAGCGTAGAAATCAGGGTTTGGAATCAGCCCCAGCATTTT; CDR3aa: CASSVEIRVWNQPQHF
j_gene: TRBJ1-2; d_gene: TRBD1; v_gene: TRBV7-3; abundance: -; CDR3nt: TGTGCCAGCAGTCTAGACAGGGGGCGCGTCTATGGCTACACCTTC; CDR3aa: CASSLDRGRVYGYTF
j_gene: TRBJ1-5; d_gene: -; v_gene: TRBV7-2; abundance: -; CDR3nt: TGTGCCAGCAGCTTATTATACAATCAGCCCCAGCATTTT; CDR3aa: CASSLLYNQPQHF
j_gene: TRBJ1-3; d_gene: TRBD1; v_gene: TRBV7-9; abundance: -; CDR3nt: TGTGCCAGCAGCCCTAGGGGGGACAGGAACTCTGGAAACACCATATATTTT; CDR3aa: CASSPRGDRNSGNTIYF
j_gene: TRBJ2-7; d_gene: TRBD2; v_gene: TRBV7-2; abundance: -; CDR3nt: TGTGCCAGCAGCCGGGGGGTGTCCGCCGGGGACTACGAGCAGTACTTC; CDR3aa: CASSRGVSAGDYEQYF